Listed here is a single T cell receptor beta chain. No antigen is known for it. For each patient, 1 to 8 samples were obtained, pretreatment and on-treatment. After removal of 1 base from V and 6 bases from J, the junction contained 1 base not matched to a gene. The CDR3 runs to 13 residues. From germline, CDR1 is LNHDA and CDR2 SQIVND (reference sequence). The record originates from a study of PD-L1 blockade in urothelial cancer. Study background: Bladder-origin urothelial cancer in males covered about 90% of the roughly 30 patients. From 0 to 3 prior chemotherapy regimens had been given to the patients. Whole-study findings and limits: In blood sampled pretreatment, TCR clonality below the median predicted better survival.

Sequencing was performed with immunoSEQ multiplex PCR; in TCRdb, only in-frame clones are kept and a portion is missing. This table has roughly 84,000 clones, around 76% appearing once. The source is a man aged 70 or older with urothelial cancer. The genes are TRBV19 and TRBJ2-7; 9 bases match TRBD2. This specimen was PBMCs, taken around atezolizumab (anti-PD-L1) treatment. The CDR3 DNA follows: TGTGCCAGTAGTATAGGACTAGCGGCCGAGCAGTACTTC. Residues: CASSIGLAAEQYF.